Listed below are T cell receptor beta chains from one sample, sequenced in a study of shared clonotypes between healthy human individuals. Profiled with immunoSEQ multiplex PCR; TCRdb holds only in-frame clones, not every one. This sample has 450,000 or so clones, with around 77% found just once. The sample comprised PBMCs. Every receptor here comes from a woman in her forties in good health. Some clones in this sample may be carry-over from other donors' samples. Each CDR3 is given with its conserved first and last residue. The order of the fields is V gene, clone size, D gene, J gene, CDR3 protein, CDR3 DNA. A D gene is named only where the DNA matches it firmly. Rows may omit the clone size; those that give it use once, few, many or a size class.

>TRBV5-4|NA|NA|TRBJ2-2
CASSLAGIGELFF
TGTGCCAGCAGCTTGGCGGGGATCGGGGAGCTGTTTTTT
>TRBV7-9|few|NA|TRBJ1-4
CASSRSGGGDEKLFF
TGTGCCAGCAGCAGATCCGGAGGGGGGGATGAAAAACTGTTTTTT
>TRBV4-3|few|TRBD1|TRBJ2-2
CASSQDPPGGVTGELFF
TGCGCCAGCAGCCAAGATCCCCCAGGGGGCGTCACCGGGGAGCTGTTTTTT
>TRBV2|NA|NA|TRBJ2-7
CASAPGGGVHEQYF
TGTGCCAGCGCCCCAGGGGGGGGCGTCCACGAGCAGTACTTC
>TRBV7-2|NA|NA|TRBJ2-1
CASSHLGTLNEQFF
TGTGCCAGCAGCCACCTTGGGACCCTCAATGAGCAGTTCTTC
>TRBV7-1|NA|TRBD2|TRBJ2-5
CASSLASGIGETQYF
TGTGCCAGCAGCTTAGCTAGCGGGATCGGGGAGACCCAGTACTTC
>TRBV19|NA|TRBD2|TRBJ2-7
CASSTWASGRHEQYF
TGTGCCAGTAGTACCTGGGCTAGCGGGAGGCACGAGCAGTACTTC
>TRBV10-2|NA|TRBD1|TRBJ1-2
CASSRQGDYGYTF
TGCGCCAGCAGTAGACAGGGAGACTATGGCTACACCTTC
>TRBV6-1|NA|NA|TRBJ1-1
CASSVVLSRGAFF
TGTGCCAGCAGTGTGGTCCTCTCACGTGGAGCTTTCTTT
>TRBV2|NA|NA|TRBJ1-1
CASNGHTEAFF
TGTGCCAGCAATGGACACACTGAAGCTTTCTTT
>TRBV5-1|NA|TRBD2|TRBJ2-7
CASSLNGNLAGVGPTYEQYF
TGCGCCAGCAGCTTGAACGGTAATCTAGCGGGAGTAGGGCCCACCTACGAGCAGTACTTC
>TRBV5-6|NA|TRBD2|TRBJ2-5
CASSLGLAGGVETQYF
TGTGCCAGCAGCTTGGGGCTAGCGGGAGGAGTGGAGACCCAGTACTTC
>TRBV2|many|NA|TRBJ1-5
CASRRDSNQPQHF
TGTGCCAGCAGAAGAGATAGCAATCAGCCCCAGCATTTT
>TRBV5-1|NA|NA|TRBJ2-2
CASSFEGTGELFF
TGCGCCAGCAGCTTCGAGGGCACCGGGGAGCTGTTTTTT
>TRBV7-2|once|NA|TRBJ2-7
CASSPGQFSFEQYF
TGTGCCAGCAGCCCAGGACAGTTTTCTTTCGAGCAGTACTTC
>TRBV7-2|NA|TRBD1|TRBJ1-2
CASSPRTGGFGYTF
TGTGCCAGCAGCCCAAGGACAGGGGGCTTTGGCTACACCTTC
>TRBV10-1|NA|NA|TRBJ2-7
CASSEFGRDYEQYF
TGCGCCAGCAGTGAGTTTGGACGGGACTACGAGCAGTACTTC
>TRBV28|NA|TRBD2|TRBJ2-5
CASSTWTSRSQETQYF
TGTGCCAGCAGTACTTGGACTAGCAGGTCCCAAGAGACCCAGTACTTC
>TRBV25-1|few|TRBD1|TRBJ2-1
CASSPSVGGDEQFF
TGTGCCAGCAGCCCATCGGTAGGGGGCGATGAGCAGTTCTTC
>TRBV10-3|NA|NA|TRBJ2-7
CAITAGQSYEQYF
TGTGCCATCACGGCCGGGCAGTCCTACGAGCAGTACTTC
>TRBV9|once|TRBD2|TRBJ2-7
CASSPGLVSSYEQYF
TGTGCCAGCAGCCCGGGACTAGTTAGCTCCTACGAGCAGTACTTC
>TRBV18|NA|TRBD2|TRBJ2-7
CASSPTSGPYEQYF
TGTGCCAGCTCCCCGACTAGCGGGCCCTACGAGCAGTACTTC
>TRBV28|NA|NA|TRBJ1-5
CASSLVSSYSNQPQHF
TGTGCCAGCAGTTTGGTCAGCTCCTATAGCAATCAGCCCCAGCATTTT
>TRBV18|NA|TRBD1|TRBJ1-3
CASSPPGTGGSGNTIYF
TGTGCCAGCTCACCACCCGGGACAGGGGGCTCAGGAAACACCATATATTTT
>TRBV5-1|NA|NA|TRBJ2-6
CASSLRGDSGANVLTF
TGCGCCAGCAGCTTGAGAGGAGACTCTGGGGCCAACGTCCTGACTTTC
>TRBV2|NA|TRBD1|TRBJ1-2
CASTVQGAPNGYTF
TGTGCCAGCACGGTACAGGGGGCGCCTAATGGCTACACCTTC
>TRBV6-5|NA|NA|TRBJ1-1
CASSYVTLSTEAFF
TGTGCCAGCAGTTATGTGACTTTAAGCACTGAAGCTTTCTTT
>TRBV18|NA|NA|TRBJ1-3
CASSPGGGSGNTIYF
TGTGCCAGCTCACCCGGTGGGGGATCCGGAAACACCATATATTTT